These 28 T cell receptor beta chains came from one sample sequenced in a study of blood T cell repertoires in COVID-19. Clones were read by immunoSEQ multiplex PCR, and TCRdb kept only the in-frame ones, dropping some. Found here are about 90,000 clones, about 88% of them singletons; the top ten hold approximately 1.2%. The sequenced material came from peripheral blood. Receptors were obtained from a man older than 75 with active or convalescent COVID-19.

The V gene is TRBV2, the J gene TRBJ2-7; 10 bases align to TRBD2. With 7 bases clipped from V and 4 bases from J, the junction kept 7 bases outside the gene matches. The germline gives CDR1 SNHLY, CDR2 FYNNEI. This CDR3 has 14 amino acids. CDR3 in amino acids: CASTRAGGRYEQYF. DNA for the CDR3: TGTGCCAGCACCCGAGCGGGAGGGCGGTACGAGCAGTACTTC.

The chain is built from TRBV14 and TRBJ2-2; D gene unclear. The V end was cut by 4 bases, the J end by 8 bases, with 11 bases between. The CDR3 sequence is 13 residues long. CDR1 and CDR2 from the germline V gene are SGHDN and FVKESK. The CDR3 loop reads CASSRAGGGELFF. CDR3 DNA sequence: TGTGCCAGCAGCCGAGCAGGTGGGGGGGAGCTGTTTTTT.

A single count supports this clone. In nucleotides, the CDR3 is TGCGCCAGCAGCCAAGACGGGGGGCGCAGGGAGCGCTACACCTTC. It encodes CASSQDGGRRERYTF. The V gene is TRBV4-3, the J gene TRBJ1-2, with a possible D match to TRBD1 (6 bases). Germline V lookup: CDR1 LGHNA, CDR2 YSLEER. Trimming took off 0 bases at V and 9 bases at J, with 17 bases between the two ends. This CDR3 has 15 amino acids.

The CDR3 is CASTRPGAYEQYF. The DNA of the CDR3 is TGTGCCAGCACTCGGCCGGGGGCCTACGAGCAGTACTTC. This rearrangement joins TRBV7-2 to TRBJ2-7; tentative D call: TRBD2 (6 bases). The germline CDR1 and CDR2 sequences are SGHTA and FQGNSA. Between the trimmed V and J ends, which lost 7 bases and 2 bases, there was a span of 12 bases. CDR3 size: 13 residues.

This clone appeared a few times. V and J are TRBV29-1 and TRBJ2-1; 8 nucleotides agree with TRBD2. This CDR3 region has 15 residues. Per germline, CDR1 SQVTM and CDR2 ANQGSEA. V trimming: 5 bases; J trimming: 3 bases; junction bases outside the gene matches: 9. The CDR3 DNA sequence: TGCAGCGTTCCCATGGCCGGGACTAGCTACAATGAGCAGTTCTTC. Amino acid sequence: CSVPMAGTSYNEQFF.

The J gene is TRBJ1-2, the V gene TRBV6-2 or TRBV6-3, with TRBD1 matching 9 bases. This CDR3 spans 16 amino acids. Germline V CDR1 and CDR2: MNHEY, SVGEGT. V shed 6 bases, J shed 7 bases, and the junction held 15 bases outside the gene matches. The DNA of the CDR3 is TGTGCCAGCAGCACCGGGACAGGGTCCTCTCTGCGTGGCTACACCTTC. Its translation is CASSTGTGSSLRGYTF.

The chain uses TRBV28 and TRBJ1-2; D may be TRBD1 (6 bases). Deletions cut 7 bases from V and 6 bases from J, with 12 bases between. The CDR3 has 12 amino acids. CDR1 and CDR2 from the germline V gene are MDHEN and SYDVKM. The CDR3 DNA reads TGTGCCAGCACCACAGGGCAAGATGGCTACACCTTC. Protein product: CASTTGQDGYTF.

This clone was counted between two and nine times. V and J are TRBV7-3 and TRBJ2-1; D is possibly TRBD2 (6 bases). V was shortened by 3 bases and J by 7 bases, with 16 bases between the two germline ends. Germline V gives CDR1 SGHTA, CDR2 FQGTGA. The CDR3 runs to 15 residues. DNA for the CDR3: TGTGCCAGCAGCTTGTCATCGGGGGTCAGGAATGAGCAGTTCTTC. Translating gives CASSLSSGVRNEQFF.

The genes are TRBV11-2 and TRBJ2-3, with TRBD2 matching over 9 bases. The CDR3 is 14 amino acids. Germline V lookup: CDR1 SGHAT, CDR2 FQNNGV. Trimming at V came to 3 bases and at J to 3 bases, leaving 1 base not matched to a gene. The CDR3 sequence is CASSFTSGTDTQYF. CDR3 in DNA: TGTGCCAGCAGCTTCACTAGCGGGACAGATACGCAGTATTTT.

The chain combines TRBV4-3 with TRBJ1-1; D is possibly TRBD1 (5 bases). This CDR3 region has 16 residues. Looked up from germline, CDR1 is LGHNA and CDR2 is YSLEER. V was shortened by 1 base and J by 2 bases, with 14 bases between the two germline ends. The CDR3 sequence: CASSQGRQTLNTEAFF. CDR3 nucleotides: TGCGCCAGCAGCCAAGGACGACAGACCTTAAACACTGAAGCTTTCTTT.

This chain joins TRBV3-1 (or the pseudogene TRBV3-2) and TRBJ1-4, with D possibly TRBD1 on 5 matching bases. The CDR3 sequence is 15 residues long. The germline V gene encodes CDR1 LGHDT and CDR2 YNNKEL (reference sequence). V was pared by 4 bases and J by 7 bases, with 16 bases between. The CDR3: CASSPSGGESEKLFF. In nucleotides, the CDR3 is TGTGCCAGCAGCCCCAGTGGAGGGGAGAGTGAAAAACTGTTTTTT.

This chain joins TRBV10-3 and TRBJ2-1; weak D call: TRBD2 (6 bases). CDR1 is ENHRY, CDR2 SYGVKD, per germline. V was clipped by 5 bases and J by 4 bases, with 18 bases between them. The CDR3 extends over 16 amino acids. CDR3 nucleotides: TGTGCCATCAGTAATTGGGCTAGCGCAACATACAATGAGCAGTTCTTC. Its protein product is CAISNWASATYNEQFF.

This CDR3 reads CASSARQGSNQPQHF. The CDR3 bases are TGCGCCAGCAGCGCACGACAGGGTAGCAATCAGCCCCAGCATTTT. The chain carries TRBV4-3 and TRBJ1-5, with 7 bases lining up with TRBD1. The CDR3 sequence is 15 residues long. J was trimmed by 0 bases and V by 5 bases; bases with no gene match: 4. CDR1 is LGHNA and CDR2 is YSLEER in the germline V gene.

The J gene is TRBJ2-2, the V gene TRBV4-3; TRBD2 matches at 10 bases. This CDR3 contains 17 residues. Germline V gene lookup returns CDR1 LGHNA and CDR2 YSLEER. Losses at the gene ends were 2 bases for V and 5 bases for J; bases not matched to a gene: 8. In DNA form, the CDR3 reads TGCGCCAGCAGCCAAAAACCTAGCGGGAGAGGGACCGGGGAGCTGTTTTTT. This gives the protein CASSQKPSGRGTGELFF.

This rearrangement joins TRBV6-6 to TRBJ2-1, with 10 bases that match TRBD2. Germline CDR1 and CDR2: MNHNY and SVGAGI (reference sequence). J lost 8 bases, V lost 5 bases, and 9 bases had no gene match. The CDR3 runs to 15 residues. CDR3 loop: CASSQFSGGFDEQFF. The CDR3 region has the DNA TGTGCCAGCAGTCAATTTAGCGGGGGGTTCGATGAGCAGTTCTTC.

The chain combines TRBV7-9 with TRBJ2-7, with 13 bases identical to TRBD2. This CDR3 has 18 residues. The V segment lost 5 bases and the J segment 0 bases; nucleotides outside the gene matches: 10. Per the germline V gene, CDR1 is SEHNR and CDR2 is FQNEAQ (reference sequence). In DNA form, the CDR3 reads TGTGCCAGCAGCCGTACCGGGACTAGCGGGGAGAGCTCCTACGAGCAGTACTTC. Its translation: CASSRTGTSGESSYEQYF.

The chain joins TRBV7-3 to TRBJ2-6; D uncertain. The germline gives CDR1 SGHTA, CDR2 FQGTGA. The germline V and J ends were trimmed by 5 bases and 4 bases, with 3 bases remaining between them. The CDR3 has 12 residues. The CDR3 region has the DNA TGTGCCAGCAGCCCAGGGGCCAACGTCCTGACTTTC. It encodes CASSPGANVLTF.

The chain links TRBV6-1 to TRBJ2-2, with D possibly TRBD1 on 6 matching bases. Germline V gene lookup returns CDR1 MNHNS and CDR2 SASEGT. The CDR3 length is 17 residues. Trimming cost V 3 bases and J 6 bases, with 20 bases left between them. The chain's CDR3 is CASSDRQGLRLSGELFF. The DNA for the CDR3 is TGTGCCAGCAGTGATCGTCAGGGGCTTCGTCTCTCCGGGGAGCTGTTTTTT.

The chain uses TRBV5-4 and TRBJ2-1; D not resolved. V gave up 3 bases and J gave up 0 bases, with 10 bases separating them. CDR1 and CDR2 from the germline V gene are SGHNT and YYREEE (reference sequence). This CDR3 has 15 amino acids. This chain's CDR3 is CASSSGGNSYNEQFF. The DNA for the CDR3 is TGTGCCAGCAGCTCTGGCGGAAACTCCTACAATGAGCAGTTCTTC.

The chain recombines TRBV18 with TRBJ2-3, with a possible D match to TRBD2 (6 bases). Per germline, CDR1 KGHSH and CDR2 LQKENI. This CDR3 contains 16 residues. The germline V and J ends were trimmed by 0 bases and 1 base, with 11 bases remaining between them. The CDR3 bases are TGTGCCAGCTCACCACCCCAGGGCGGGGGCACAGATACGCAGTATTTT. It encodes CASSPPQGGGTDTQYF.

In nucleotides, the CDR3 is TGCGCCAGCAGCCCTTGGCGGGGTGGGAACCAAGAGACCCAGTACTTC. Its translation: CASSPWRGGNQETQYF. The chain combines TRBV4-1 with TRBJ2-5; D is perhaps TRBD2 (6 bases). The V and J ends lost 4 bases and 0 bases respectively, with 15 bases between them. CDR1 MGHRA and CDR2 YSYEKL come from the germline V gene. CDR3 length: 16 residues.

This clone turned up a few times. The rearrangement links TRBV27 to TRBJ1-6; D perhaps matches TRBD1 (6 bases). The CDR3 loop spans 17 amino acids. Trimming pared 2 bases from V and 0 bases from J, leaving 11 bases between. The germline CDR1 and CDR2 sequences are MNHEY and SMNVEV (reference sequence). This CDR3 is CASSLGQRSSYNSPLHF. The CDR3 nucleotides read TGTGCCAGCAGTTTAGGACAGCGTAGCTCCTATAATTCACCCCTCCACTTT.

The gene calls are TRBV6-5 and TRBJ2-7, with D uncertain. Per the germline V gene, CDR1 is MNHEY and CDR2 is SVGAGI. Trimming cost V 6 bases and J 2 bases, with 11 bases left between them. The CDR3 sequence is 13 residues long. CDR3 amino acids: CASSESSPYEQYF. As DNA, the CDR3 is TGTGCCAGCAGCGAGTCATCCCCCTACGAGCAGTACTTC.

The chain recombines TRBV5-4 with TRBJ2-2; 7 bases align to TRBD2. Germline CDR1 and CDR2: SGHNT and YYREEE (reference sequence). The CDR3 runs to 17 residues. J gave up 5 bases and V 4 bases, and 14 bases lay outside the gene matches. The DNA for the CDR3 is TGTGCCAGCAGCCCGTCCCCTAGCGGAGCGGGGACCGGGGAGCTGTTTTTT. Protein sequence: CASSPSPSGAGTGELFF.

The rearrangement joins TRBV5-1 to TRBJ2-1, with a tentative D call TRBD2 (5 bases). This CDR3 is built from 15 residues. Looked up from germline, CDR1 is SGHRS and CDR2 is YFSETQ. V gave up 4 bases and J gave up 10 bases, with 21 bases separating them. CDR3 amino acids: CASSTGDIYNVEQFF. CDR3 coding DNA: TGCGCCAGCAGCACCGGGGATATATACAATGTGGAGCAGTTCTTC. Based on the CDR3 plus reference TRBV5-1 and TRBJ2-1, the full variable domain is KAGVTQTPRYLIKTRGQQVTLSCSPISGHRSVSWYQQTPGQGLQFLFEYFSETQRNKGNFPGRFSGRQFSNSRSEMNVSTLELGDSALYLCASSTGDIYNVEQFFGPGTRLTVL.

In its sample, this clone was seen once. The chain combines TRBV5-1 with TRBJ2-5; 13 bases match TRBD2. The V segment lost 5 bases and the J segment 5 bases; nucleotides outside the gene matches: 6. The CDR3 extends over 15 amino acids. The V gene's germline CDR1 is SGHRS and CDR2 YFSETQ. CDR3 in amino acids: CASRETTSGRETQYF. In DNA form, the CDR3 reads TGCGCCAGCAGAGAAACGACTAGCGGGAGGGAGACCCAGTACTTC. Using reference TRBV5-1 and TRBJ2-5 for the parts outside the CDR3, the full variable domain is KAGVTQTPRYLIKTRGQQVTLSCSPISGHRSVSWYQQTPGQGLQFLFEYFSETQRNKGNFPGRFSGRQFSNSRSEMNVSTLELGDSALYLCASRETTSGRETQYFGPGTRLLVL.

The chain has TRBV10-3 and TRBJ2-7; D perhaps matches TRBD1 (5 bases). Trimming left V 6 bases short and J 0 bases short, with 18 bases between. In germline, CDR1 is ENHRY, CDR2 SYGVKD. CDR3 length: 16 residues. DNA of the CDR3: TGTGCCATCAGAGACAGTACGGGTTTTCTCTCCTACGAGCAGTACTTC. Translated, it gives CAIRDSTGFLSYEQYF.

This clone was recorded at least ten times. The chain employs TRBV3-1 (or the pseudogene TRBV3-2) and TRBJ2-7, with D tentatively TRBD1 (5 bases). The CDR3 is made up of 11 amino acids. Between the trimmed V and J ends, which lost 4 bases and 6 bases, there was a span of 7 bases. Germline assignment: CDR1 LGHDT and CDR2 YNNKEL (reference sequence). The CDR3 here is CASSLTGEQYF. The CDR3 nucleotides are TGTGCCAGCAGCCTAACAGGCGAGCAGTACTTC.